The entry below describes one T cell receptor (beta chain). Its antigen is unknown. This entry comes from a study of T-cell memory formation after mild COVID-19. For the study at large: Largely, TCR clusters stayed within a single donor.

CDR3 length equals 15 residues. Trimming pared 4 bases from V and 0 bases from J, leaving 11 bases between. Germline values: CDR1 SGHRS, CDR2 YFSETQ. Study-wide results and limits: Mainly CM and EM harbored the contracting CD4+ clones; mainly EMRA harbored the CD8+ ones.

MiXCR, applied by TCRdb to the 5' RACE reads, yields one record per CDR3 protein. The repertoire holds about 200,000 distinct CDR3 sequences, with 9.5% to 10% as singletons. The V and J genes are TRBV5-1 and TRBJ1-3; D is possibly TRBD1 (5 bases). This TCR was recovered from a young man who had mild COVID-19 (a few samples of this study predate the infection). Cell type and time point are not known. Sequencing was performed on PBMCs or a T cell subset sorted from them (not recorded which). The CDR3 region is CASSSGTASGNTIYF. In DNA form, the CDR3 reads TGCGCCAGCAGCAGCGGGACGGCCTCTGGAAACACCATATATTTT.